Below are 5 T cell receptor beta chains sequenced from a single sample in a study of cytomegalovirus exposure and HLA in healthy donors. PCR involved 60 Vbeta and 13 Jbeta primers. TCRdb's table, derived via immunoSEQ multiplex PCR, lists solely in-frame clones and lacks some. This table has around 170,000 clones, around 83% appearing once. The source material was PBMCs. The receptors shown here come from a woman between 18 and 30 years old in good health and CMV-seronegative.

The V call is TRBV7-2, the J call TRBJ2-5; D is uncertain. The CDR3 contains 14 residues. The germline V gene encodes CDR1 SGHTA and CDR2 FQGNSA. Between the trimmed V and J ends, which lost 0 bases and 3 bases, there was a span of 8 bases. The CDR3 DNA reads TGTGCCAGCAGCTTAGCGGCAGCGAAAGAGACCCAGTACTTC. Residues: CASSLAAAKETQYF.

About this clone itself: Other DNA sequences within the sample encode an identical CDR3. The V and J genes are TRBV6-5 and TRBJ1-1; D unresolved. CDR3 length equals 14 residues. CDR1 is MNHEY, CDR2 SVGAGI, per germline. The V and J ends lost 2 bases and 1 base respectively, with 8 bases between them. In nucleotides, the CDR3 is TGTGCCAGCAGTTACGGTCAAGCGAACACTGAAGCTTTCTTT. Encoded protein: CASSYGQANTEAFF.

The V gene is TRBV6-5, the J gene TRBJ2-5, with D possibly TRBD2 on 6 matching bases. Germline-derived CDR1 and CDR2 are MNHEY and SVGAGI. The length of the CDR3 is 15 residues. V lost 4 bases to trimming and J lost 5 bases, with 17 bases between them. The CDR3 is CASSSRGPGGETQYF. DNA of the CDR3: TGTGCCAGCAGTTCACGGGGACCTGGAGGGGAGACCCAGTACTTC.

About this clone itself: The junction and the germline gene differ at one end; a read error may be behind it. The rearrangement links TRBV29-1 to TRBJ2-5; 7 nucleotides match TRBD2. The CDR3 is 13 residues long. Germline V lookup: CDR1 SQVTM, CDR2 ANQGSEA. The CDR3 DNA sequence: TGCAGCGTTGAAGATAATGGGGGGGAGAGCCAGTACTTC. Its protein is CSVEDNGGESQYF.

This chain joins TRBV7-9 and TRBJ2-1, with 10 bases matching TRBD2. The CDR3 consists of 18 residues. CDR1 is SEHNR and CDR2 is FQNEAQ in the germline V gene (reference sequence). V was clipped by 6 bases and J by 0 bases; unmatched bases: 11. The CDR3 coding sequence is TGTGCCAGCAGTCCTGACTTAGCGGGGGGAAGCTCCTACAATGAGCAGTTCTTC. Its translation is CASSPDLAGGSSYNEQFF.